Detailed here is one T cell receptor (beta chain). This entry is derived from a study of blood T cell repertoires in COVID-19. At the level of the study: Sources were T cells, B-cell-depleted T cells, or PBMCs; the material itself was cDNA or gDNA.

The CDR3 is 17 amino acids. Germline assignment: CDR1 KGHSH and CDR2 LQKENI. Trimming pared 3 bases from V and 7 bases from J, leaving 19 bases between. Original handling: Using reference gene primer amplification, nucleated cell counts were estimated. Libraries were prepared by immunoSEQ multiplex PCR; TCRdb keeps only in-frame clonotypes and omits some of them. The V and J calls and clone size are taken from that table; D and trimming were inferred from the DNA. Here the sample spans about 140,000 clones, approximately 80% being singletons. This receptor was taken from a human donor in a cohort sampled during active COVID-19. The material sequenced was peripheral blood. The chain recombines TRBV18 with TRBJ1-6, with D tentatively TRBD1 (6 bases). The CDR3 nucleotides are TGTGCCAGCTCACCCCGGGCGGCAGTCGGACAGAATTCACCCCTCCACTTT. Residues: CASSPRAAVGQNSPLHF.